These 15 T cell receptor beta chains were sequenced from one sample in a study of blood T cell repertoires in COVID-19. Sequencing used immunoSEQ multiplex PCR; TCRdb keeps in-frame clones, though not all of them. The sample lists about 220,000 clones, around 81% occurring once. The sequenced sample consisted of peripheral blood. Every receptor here comes from a woman aged 25 to 39 who had recovered from COVID-19.

This clone has only one observation. DNA of the CDR3: TGTGCCAGCAGTCTCGGGGGGGGCACAGATACGCAGTATTTT. The encoded protein is CASSLGGGTDTQYF. The chain couples TRBV28 to TRBJ2-3; 8 bases line up with TRBD2. This CDR3 has 14 residues. Germline CDR1 reads MDHEN; CDR2 reads SYDVKM. The V and J ends lost 5 bases and 1 base, in that order; junction bases with no gene match: 2.

The V and J genes are TRBV2 and TRBJ2-3; possible D gene TRBD2, 6 bases. The CDR3 extends over 11 amino acids. Germline values: CDR1 SNHLY, CDR2 FYNNEI. V was trimmed by 9 bases and J by 11 bases, leaving 15 bases between them. This chain's CDR3 is CARGLGSGQYF. As DNA, the CDR3 is TGTGCCAGGGGACTGGGTTCGGGGCAGTATTTT.

This chain joins TRBV5-1 and TRBJ1-4, with TRBD1 as a possible D gene (6 bases). Germline CDR1 SGHRS, CDR2 YFSETQ. Trimming took 2 bases from V and 6 from J, leaving 11 bases between them. This CDR3 is 14 amino acids long. CDR3 sequence: CASSLGGMDEKLFF. The CDR3 DNA reads TGCGCCAGCAGCTTAGGGGGAATGGATGAAAAACTGTTTTTT.

The chain employs TRBV5-1 and TRBJ2-1; the D gene is possibly TRBD1 (6 bases). From germline, CDR1 is SGHRS and CDR2 YFSETQ. There are 18 residues in the CDR3. Trimming removed 2 bases from V and 1 base from J, with 19 bases in between. The CDR3 is CASSFTFLGDRSYNEQFF. CDR3 sequence (DNA): TGCGCCAGCAGCTTTACCTTTCTAGGAGACAGGTCCTACAATGAGCAGTTCTTC.

Remarks on this clone: Its ends do not fully match the called genes, so a read error is possible. This CDR3 is also generated by other DNA sequences in the sample. The CDR3 is CATSGASSYNEQFF. The CDR3 DNA reads TGTGCCACGAGTGGCGCTAGCTCCTACAATGAGCAGTTCTTC. The V gene is TRBV24-1, the J gene TRBJ2-1; D is ambiguous. Germline loops: CDR1 KGHDR, CDR2 SFDVKD. This CDR3 has 14 residues.

The chain recombines TRBV27 with TRBJ2-6; D may be TRBD2 (5 bases). CDR1 MNHEY and CDR2 SMNVEV come from the germline V gene (reference sequence). This CDR3 contains 16 residues. V lost 5 bases, J lost 0 bases, and 11 bases lay in between. The CDR3 DNA follows: TGTGCCAGCAGTAGAGATAGCGTCTCTGGGGCCAACGTCCTGACTTTC. As protein: CASSRDSVSGANVLTF.

This chain's CDR3 is CSASSGFNQPQHF. Here the CDR3 DNA reads TGCAGTGCTAGTTCCGGGTTCAATCAGCCCCAGCATTTT. The V call is TRBV20-1, the J call TRBJ1-5; unclear D gene. The CDR3 covers 13 residues. Germline V lookup: CDR1 DFQATT, CDR2 SNEGSKA (reference sequence). V gave up 3 bases and J gave up 3 bases, with 9 bases separating them.

This clone was seen just once. J is TRBJ2-6 and V is TRBV5-1, with TRBD1 matching 7 bases. V was clipped by 4 bases and J by 2 bases; unmatched bases: 3. Germline V gene data show CDR1 as SGHRS and CDR2 as YFSETQ. The CDR3 is 15 residues long. The DNA of the CDR3 is TGCGCCAGCAGCACGGGACAGCCTGGGGCCAACGTCCTGACTTTC. Translation gives CASSTGQPGANVLTF.

The chain combines TRBV28 with TRBJ1-1; the D gene is possibly TRBD1 (6 bases). The CDR3 is 15 amino acids. V gave up 6 bases and J gave up 2 bases, with 16 bases separating them. Looked up from germline, CDR1 is MDHEN and CDR2 is SYDVKM. CDR3 region: CASSSIRTVNTEAFF. Written as DNA, the CDR3 is TGTGCCAGCAGCAGCATACGGACAGTCAACACTGAAGCTTTCTTT.

The chain employs TRBV6-5 and TRBJ2-7; 9 bases line up with TRBD1. With 6 bases clipped from V and 6 bases from J, the junction kept 12 bases outside the gene matches. CDR3 length equals 15 residues. Germline V gene data show CDR1 as MNHEY and CDR2 as SVGAGI. The DNA for the CDR3 is TGTGCCAGCAGGTATACAGGGGGCGCGGCGTCCGAGCAGTACTTC. Its protein is CASRYTGGAASEQYF.

The rearrangement links TRBV4-2 to TRBJ2-1; maybe TRBD2 (6 bases). This CDR3 spans 15 amino acids. Germline lookup yields CDR1 LGHNA and CDR2 YNFKEQ. Trimming pared 4 bases from V and 9 bases from J, leaving 19 bases between. The CDR3, as DNA: TGTGCCAGCAGCCTCCGGTTTAGCGGAGTTCTTGAGCAGTTCTTC. Translated, it gives CASSLRFSGVLEQFF.

CDR3 bases: TGTGCCAGCAGCCTCTCATGGACTAGCGGGACCTACAATGAGCAGTTCTTC. It codes for CASSLSWTSGTYNEQFF. The V gene is TRBV7-9, the J gene TRBJ2-1, with 12 bases identical to TRBD2. V shed 5 bases, J shed 2 bases, and the junction held 7 bases outside the gene matches. CDR1 and CDR2 (germline): SEHNR, FQNEAQ (reference sequence). CDR3 size: 17 residues.

The CDR3, as DNA: TGTGCCACCAGCAGAGACAGGCCTATCGCCTACGAGCAGTACTTC. As protein: CATSRDRPIAYEQYF. This sequence joins TRBV15 and TRBJ2-7; no clear D gene. Trimming took 0 bases from V and 2 from J, leaving 11 bases between them. Germline assignment: CDR1 LNHNV and CDR2 YYDKDF (reference sequence). This CDR3 has 15 amino acids.

This clone has just a few counts. The chain couples TRBV7-6 to TRBJ2-3; a possible D gene is TRBD2 (6 bases). V lost 3 bases, J lost 3 bases, and 13 bases lay in between. Germline V lookup: CDR1 SGHVS, CDR2 FNYEAQ. This CDR3 contains 15 residues. Written as DNA, the CDR3 is TGTGCCAGCAGCTTCGGGACTCCCGAAACAGATACGCAGTATTTT. This sequence encodes CASSFGTPETDTQYF.

This clone was observed a few times. The chain has TRBV10-1 and TRBJ2-1, with TRBD1 matching 10 bases. Trimming removed 0 bases from V and 9 bases from J; junction bases left unmatched: 2. The CDR3 runs to 14 residues. Germline values: CDR1 WNHNN, CDR2 SYGVQD (reference sequence). CDR3 bases: TGCGCCAGCAGTGAGTCGACAGGGGGCCCTGAGCAGTTCTTC. It encodes CASSESTGGPEQFF.